This entry lists 5 T cell receptor beta chains sequenced from one sample in a study of T cell changes during pregnancy in multiple sclerosis. Using immunoSEQ multiplex PCR, the repertoire was profiled, and TCRdb retains in-frame clones only, with some absent. The table lists tens of thousands of clones, 80% to 95% of them singletons. The material sequenced was peripheral blood, taken in the third trimester of pregnancy. Every receptor here comes from a female donor with multiple sclerosis, enrolled in a pregnancy study.

The chain links TRBV7-2 to TRBJ2-7; D is perhaps TRBD2 (5 bases). Trimming took off 1 base at V and 2 bases at J, with 9 bases between the two ends. Germline loops: CDR1 SGHTA, CDR2 FQGNSA. This CDR3 has 14 amino acids. The CDR3 nucleotides read TGTGCCAGCAGCTTAGGGCCCGGGACCTACGAGCAGTACTTC. This encodes CASSLGPGTYEQYF.

The chain couples TRBV7-2 to TRBJ1-1; D is possibly TRBD1 (6 bases). This CDR3 has 14 residues. Germline V gives CDR1 SGHTA, CDR2 FQGNSA. Trimming took 7 bases from V and 0 from J, leaving 12 bases between them. CDR3 amino acids: CASTGQRLNTEAFF. DNA of the CDR3: TGTGCCAGCACTGGACAGAGACTGAACACTGAAGCTTTCTTT.

The chain employs TRBV7-8 and TRBJ1-3; the D is unclear. The V end was cut by 1 base, the J end by 4 bases, with 11 bases between. This CDR3 region has 15 residues. From germline, CDR1 is SGHVS and CDR2 FQNEAQ. CDR3 nucleotide sequence: TGTGCCAGCAGCTTAGATTACGCGAGGGGAAACACCATATATTTT. Encoded protein: CASSLDYARGNTIYF.

The V and J genes are TRBV18 and TRBJ1-1; 9 nucleotides agree with TRBD1. The CDR3 is made up of 14 amino acids. Trimming took 4 bases from V and 2 from J; bases not matched to a gene: 2. CDR1 and CDR2 from the germline V gene are KGHSH and LQKENI. The CDR3 DNA follows: TGTGCCAGCTCACGGGACAGGGTTAACACTGAAGCTTTCTTT. Protein product: CASSRDRVNTEAFF.

The chain combines TRBV5-4 with TRBJ2-3; 10 bases align to TRBD2. V lost 0 bases and J lost 2; bases outside the gene matches: 6. This CDR3 contains 17 residues. Germline V lookup: CDR1 SGHNT, CDR2 YYREEE (reference sequence). The CDR3 is CASSLVSAGGDTDTQYF. CDR3 sequence (DNA): TGTGCCAGCAGCTTGGTATCAGCGGGAGGGGACACAGATACGCAGTATTTT.